This TCR beta chain was recorded in a study of blood T cell repertoires in COVID-19. Study processing details: Researchers report that nucleated cell counts were estimated from reference gene primer amplification. Data came from immunoSEQ multiplex PCR; TCRdb stores just in-frame clones and leaves some out. D and trimming come from the DNA, and the V and J calls and clone size come from that table. Found here are roughly 190,000 clones, 82% of them singletons; the top ten hold 7.8%. Germline assignment: CDR1 SEHNR and CDR2 FQNEAQ (reference sequence). CDR3 length: 14 amino acids. V shed 5 bases and J 2 bases; nucleotides not matched to a gene: 5.

The sequencing input was peripheral blood. This TCR was sampled from an older woman with COVID-19, enrolled during active disease. The rearrangement joins TRBV7-9 to TRBJ1-1, with 7 nucleotides matching TRBD1. This chain's CDR3 is CASSRTGVNTEAFF. The CDR3, as DNA: TGTGCCAGCAGCCGAACAGGGGTTAACACTGAAGCTTTCTTT.